This T cell receptor (beta chain) is drawn from a study of cytomegalovirus exposure and HLA in healthy donors (dated by TCRdb to 2016 to 2017). As for the study more broadly: An earlier analysis of 587 of the donors reported over 250 Gb of sequence data and roughly 120 million unique TCR beta sequences obtained from around 170 million T cells. Approximately 300 gigabases of sequencing data and 91 million or so unique TCR sequences made up an early release that covered about 640 HLA-typed donors. Among the roughly 380 genotyped donors, approximately 77% belonged to the genetic ancestry cluster associated with self-reported Caucasian donors. The study was designed to test whether signatures of past pathogen exposure could be identified by cataloging public T cell receptors. The study profiled the T cell repertoires of 666 subjects by immunosequencing and related them to cytomegalovirus serostatus. A separate validation cohort of roughly 110 different subjects was used in addition to the 666-subject first cohort. The study combined high-throughput TCR immunosequencing, statistical association of individual TCRs with disease status, and machine learning to predict cytomegalovirus infection status. To study patterns of TCR occurrence, a later analysis re-analyzed previously published TCR beta repertoires from 700 or so donors and added high-resolution HLA genotyping. The later analysis used no new phenotypic data to find candidate immune exposures, relying instead on TCR beta sequences and their occurrence across donors. An earlier analysis of about 600 of the donors used high-throughput TCR beta sequencing to judge whether each TCR beta V gene segment behaved as functional or pseudogenic. Donor age, sex, ethnicity and CMV serostatus were compiled alongside the repertoire data. A later genetic analysis took genome-wide SNP genotypes for about 65% of the 666 donors and used that subset as a discovery cohort. Every repertoire in the discovery cohort had been generated on one and the same sequencing platform. Class I and class II HLA loci were covered by the typing at four-digit resolution. Typing coverage varied by locus: about 620-630 donors for A, B, C, DRB1 and DQB1; roughly 510 for DQA1; nearly 610 for DPA1; roughly 470 for DPB1. A few DR-DQ haplotypes were treated as single units for association and clustering because of strong linkage in the cohort. Among under 450 genotyped donors of the cohort, an average of about 240,000 unique TCR beta nucleotide sequences were sequenced per donor, roughly 20% of them non-productive.

The study at large found these results: According to a later analysis, parvovirus B19, influenza, CMV and Epstein-Barr virus appeared linked to several top co-occurrence clusters. The earlier analysis of 450 to 700 of the donors excluded roughly 17 rarely observed V segments, including chromosome 9 orphons, because counts were too low. In a later analysis, most CMV-associated TCR beta chains were found to appear HLA-restricted, with HLA associations seemingly driven largely by CMV exposure. In this cohort, only TCR beta chains were sequenced, and detectable features were limited by the absence of alpha or paired-chain data. The classifier was reported to diagnose cytomegalovirus status with high specificity and sensitivity in both the original cohort and the validation cohort. A cluster of highly shared sequence variants was judged likely to be a technical artifact of the sequencing pipeline. In a later analysis, HLA-associated TCR beta chains showed more clonal expansion and lower generation probabilities than non-associated chains that were equally common. An earlier analysis of approximately 590 of the donors showed that most TCR beta V segments appeared in productive rearrangements either about 87% or about 30% of the time, which broadly matched IMGT annotations. Presence/absence analyses assumed roughly uniform sequencing depth across donors, an assumption that may not hold. It was suggested by the authors that the approach could potentially be generalized to other disease states and immunological phenotypes. HLA typing was unavailable for some donors at each locus, so association tests used only the typed subset. The study gave a list of 150 to 200 TCR beta chains associated with cytomegalovirus. A further reported finding was that TCR beta sequences accurately predicted the HLA-A and HLA-B alleles for most subjects in the first cohort. While some public TCRs were present in many individuals, most TCR sequences turned up only very rarely across donors. Specific HLA alleles were associated with 16,951 TCR beta sequences at a false discovery rate of 0.05 in a later analysis. Immune exposure information for the cohort was limited to CMV serostatus. When HLA alleles, especially DR and DQ, strongly co-occurred, attributing TCR associations to individual alleles was difficult. Correlated functional status among segregating V segments might be attributable to linkage disequilibrium, but an unknown experimental factor could not be ruled out. In a later genetic analysis, a missense DCLRE1C variant was associated with V-gene and J-gene trimming of TCR beta chains, and the association was replicated in an independent cohort. In vitro tests confirmed that a few of the cytomegalovirus-associated TCR beta chains recognize cytomegalovirus antigens. A later genetic analysis reported fewer N-insertions in productive TCRs among donors in an Asian-associated ancestry cluster than the roughly 700-donor mean. A later analysis found that TCR association rates varied across HLA loci, with DRB1 alleles showing the most associated TCRs and HLA-C alleles the fewest. The 87-base-pair reads could not distinguish some IMGT-functional V segments, including TRBV6-2 and TRBV6-3, so those segments were excluded.

Trimming accounts for 5 bases at V and 8 bases at J, while the number of junction bases matched to no gene is 6. CDR1 and CDR2 (MNHEY, SMNVEV) derive from the germline V gene (reference sequence). Including cysteine and phenylalanine, the CDR3 has 12 amino acids. Just CDR3 DNA is preserved here, 36 bases in frame from base 1. Libraries were built with the immunoSEQ multiplex PCR assay. A mixture of 60 forward primers for TCR Vbeta segments and 13 reverse primers for TCR Jbeta segments was used in the multiplex PCR. A multiplex PCR assay on genomic DNA amplified the CDR3 region of rearranged TCR beta genes. Amplified TCR beta libraries were sequenced as 87-base-pair reads on the Illumina HiSeq System. As for how the authors treated the data: A later analysis tallied roughly 76 million unique TCR beta chains across the 650 to 750 repertoires, and about 12 million of those chains were shared by two or more donors. To remove PCR and sequencing errors, raw reads were error-corrected and collapsed into unique sequences using a nearest-neighbor algorithm that merged closely related sequences. CDR3 sequences were aligned to IMGT reference sequences to assign V, D and J gene segments. For a sequence to be retained, a match of at least six nucleotides was required to both a V gene segment and a J gene segment. A rearrangement was called productive if the CDR3 had no stop codons and remained in frame with V and J, and every other rearrangement was called non-productive. Following IMGT convention, CDR3 was defined as the stretch from the second conserved V-encoded cysteine up to the conserved J-encoded phenylalanine. The earlier analysis of 450 to 750 of the donors excluded any sequence lacking an unambiguous match to a single V gene segment. In an earlier analysis of 587 of the donors, a V segment was called functional when productive rearrangements were above 56.7%, and segregating when the standard deviation between donors exceeded 5%. To diagnose cytomegalovirus status from the catalog of TCR beta chain sequences, a statistical classification framework was built. V and J gene assignment, in a later analysis, came from comparing TCR nucleotide sequences with IMGT/GENE-DB human TR gene sequences. A later analysis assigned CDR3 sequences and most-parsimonious VDJ recombination scenarios with the TCRdist pipeline. A later analysis defined each TCR beta chain by its CDR3 amino acid sequence plus V-gene family, and excluded reads lacking a unique V-gene family. As a way to deal with suspected cross-contamination and a sequencing artifact, a later analysis dropped roughly 600 nucleotide sequences that were highly shared and had low generation probability. In a later analysis, a clonal expansion index was calculated for each public chain from normalized within-repertoire ranks of inferred template counts. A later analysis computed generation probabilities with a VDJ recombination model fitted to out-of-frame rearrangements, and checked the results against IGoR. In a later analysis, hypergeometric tests were used to score TCR-TCR, TCR-HLA and TCR-CMV co-occurrence, with a repertoire-size bias correction applied to TCR pairs. To estimate false discovery rates, a later analysis permuted the HLA or CMV assignments 20 times. In a later analysis, co-occurring TCRs were grouped using DBSCAN, with TCRdist sequence similarity added in when clustering inside HLA-allele-positive subsets. Co-occurrence clustering excluded repertoires with fewer than 30,000 or more than 120,000 public chains, plus five with anomalous nucleotide sharing. The clones in this table, taken by TCRdb from immuneACCESS, are in-frame only. Not every clone is retained; where verified, under half of the shortfall comes from an unresolved V gene, and the cause of the rest is unknown. D and trimming were read from the DNA, whereas the V and J calls and clone size are those reported in that table. Across this sample there are about 81,000 clones, with 80% to 90% seen only once. Roughly 2.2% of the sample rests with the top ten.

The cohort consisted of some 730 healthy bone marrow donors. All cohort members were sampled while nominally healthy, although unrecorded immune exposures were likely present. The donor was CMV seronegative and was included in the group of under 450 seronegative cohort members. A peripheral blood sample was collected from each donor, and TCR beta sequencing was performed on peripheral blood mononuclear cells. Genomic DNA extraction from the blood cell samples was performed with the Qiagen DNeasy Blood Extraction Kit. A remark on this clone: No antigen is known for it. The input lacks base qualities; no much larger clone sits a single base away.

This receptor was identified in a man aged 18 to 29 in good health and CMV-seronegative. Sequenced material: PBMCs. This chain joins TRBV27 to TRBJ2-7, with TRBD1 identical over 7 junction bases. The CDR3 corresponds to CASSRDRGQQYF. The sequenced DNA: TGTGCCAGCAGTCGGGACAGAGGACAGCAGTACTTC.